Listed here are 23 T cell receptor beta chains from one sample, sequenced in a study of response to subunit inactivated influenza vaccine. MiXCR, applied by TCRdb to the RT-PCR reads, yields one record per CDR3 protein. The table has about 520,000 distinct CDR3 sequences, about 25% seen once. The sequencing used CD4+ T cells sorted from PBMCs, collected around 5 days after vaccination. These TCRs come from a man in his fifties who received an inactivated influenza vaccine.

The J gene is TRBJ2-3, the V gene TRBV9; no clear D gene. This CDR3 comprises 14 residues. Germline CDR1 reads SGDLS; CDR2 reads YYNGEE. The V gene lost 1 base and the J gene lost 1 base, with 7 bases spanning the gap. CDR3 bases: TGTGCCAGCAGCGTAACTACCGGCACAGATACGCAGTATTTT. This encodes CASSVTTGTDTQYF.

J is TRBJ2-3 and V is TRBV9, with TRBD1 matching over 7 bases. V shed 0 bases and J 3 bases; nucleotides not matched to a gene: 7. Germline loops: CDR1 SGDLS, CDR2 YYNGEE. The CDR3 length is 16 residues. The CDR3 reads CASSVGRGLGTDTQYF. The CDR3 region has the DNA TGTGCCAGCAGCGTAGGAAGGGGGCTAGGAACAGATACGCAGTATTTT.

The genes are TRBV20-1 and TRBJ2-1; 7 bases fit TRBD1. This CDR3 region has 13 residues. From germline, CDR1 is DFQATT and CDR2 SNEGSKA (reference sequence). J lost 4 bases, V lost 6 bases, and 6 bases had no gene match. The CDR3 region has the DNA TGCAGTGCCCGGGACAGAAGGTACAATGAGCAGTTCTTC. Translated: CSARDRRYNEQFF.

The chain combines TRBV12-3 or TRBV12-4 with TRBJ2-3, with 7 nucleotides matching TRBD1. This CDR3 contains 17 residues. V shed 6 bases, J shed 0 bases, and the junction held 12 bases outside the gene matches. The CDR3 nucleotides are TGTGCCAGCAGCTCCTACCCTGACAGGGTTAGCACAGATACGCAGTATTTT. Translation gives CASSSYPDRVSTDTQYF.

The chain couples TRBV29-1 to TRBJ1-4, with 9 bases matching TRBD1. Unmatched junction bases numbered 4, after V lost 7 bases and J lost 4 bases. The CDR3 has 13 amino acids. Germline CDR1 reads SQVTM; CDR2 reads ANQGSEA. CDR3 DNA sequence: TGCAGCGGGGGGACAGGGTTTAATGAAAAACTGTTTTTT. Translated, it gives CSGGTGFNEKLFF. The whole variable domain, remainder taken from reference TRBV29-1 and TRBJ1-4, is SAVISQKPSRDICQRGTSLTIQCQVDSQVTMMFWYRQQPGQSLTLIATANQGSEATYESGFVIDKFPISRPNLTFSTLTVSNMSPEDSSIYLCSGGTGFNEKLFFGSGTQLSVL.

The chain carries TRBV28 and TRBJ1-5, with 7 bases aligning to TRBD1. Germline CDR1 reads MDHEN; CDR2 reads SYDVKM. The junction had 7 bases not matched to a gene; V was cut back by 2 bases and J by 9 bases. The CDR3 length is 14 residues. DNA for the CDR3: TGTGCCAGCAGTTTAGACAGGGTTTATCCGCCCCAGCATTTT. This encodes CASSLDRVYPPQHF. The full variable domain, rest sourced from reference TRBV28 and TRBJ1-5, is DVKVTQSSRYLVKRTGEKVFLECVQDMDHENMFWYRQDPGLGLRLIYFSYDVKMKEKGDIPEGYSVSREKKERFSLILESASTNQTSMYLCASSLDRVYPPQHFGDGTRLSIL.

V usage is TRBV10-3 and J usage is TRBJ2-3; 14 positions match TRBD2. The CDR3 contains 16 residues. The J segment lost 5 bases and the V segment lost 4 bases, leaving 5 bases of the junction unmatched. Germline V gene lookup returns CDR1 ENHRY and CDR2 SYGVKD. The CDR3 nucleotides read TGTGCCATCAGTGGACTAGCGGGGGGGCCAAGAGATACGCAGTATTTT. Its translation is CAISGLAGGPRDTQYF.

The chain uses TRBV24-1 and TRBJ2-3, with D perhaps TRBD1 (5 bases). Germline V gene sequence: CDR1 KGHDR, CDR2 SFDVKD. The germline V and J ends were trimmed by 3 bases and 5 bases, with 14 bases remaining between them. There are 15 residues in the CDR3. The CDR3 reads CATSDPIVGVDTQYF. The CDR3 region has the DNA TGTGCCACCAGTGATCCAATCGTAGGGGTAGATACGCAGTATTTT.

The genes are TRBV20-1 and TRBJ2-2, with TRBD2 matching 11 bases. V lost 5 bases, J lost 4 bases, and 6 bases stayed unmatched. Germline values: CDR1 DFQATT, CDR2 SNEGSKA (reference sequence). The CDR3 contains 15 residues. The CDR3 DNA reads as TGCAGTGCTCGCTTGGGGACTAGCGGCACCGGGGAGCTGTTTTTT. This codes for CSARLGTSGTGELFF.

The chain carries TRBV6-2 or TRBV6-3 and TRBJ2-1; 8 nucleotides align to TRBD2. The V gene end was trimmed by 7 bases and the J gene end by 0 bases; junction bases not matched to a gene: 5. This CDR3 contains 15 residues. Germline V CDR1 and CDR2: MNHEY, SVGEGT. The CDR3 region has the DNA TGTGCCAGCACCTCCGGGACTAGCTCCTACAATGAGCAGTTCTTC. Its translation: CASTSGTSSYNEQFF.

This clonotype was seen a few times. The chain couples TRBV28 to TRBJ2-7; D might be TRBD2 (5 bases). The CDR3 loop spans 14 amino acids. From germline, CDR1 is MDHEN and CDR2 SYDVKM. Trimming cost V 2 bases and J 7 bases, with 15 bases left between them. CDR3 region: CASSLRGVGREQYF. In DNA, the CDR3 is TGTGCCAGCAGTTTACGGGGAGTAGGCCGGGAGCAGTACTTC.

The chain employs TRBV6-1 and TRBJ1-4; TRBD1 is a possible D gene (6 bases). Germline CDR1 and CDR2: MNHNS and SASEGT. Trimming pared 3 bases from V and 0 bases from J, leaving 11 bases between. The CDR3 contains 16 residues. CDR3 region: CASSDRGGATNEKLFF. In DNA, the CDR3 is TGTGCCAGCAGTGACAGGGGAGGGGCAACTAATGAAAAACTGTTTTTT.

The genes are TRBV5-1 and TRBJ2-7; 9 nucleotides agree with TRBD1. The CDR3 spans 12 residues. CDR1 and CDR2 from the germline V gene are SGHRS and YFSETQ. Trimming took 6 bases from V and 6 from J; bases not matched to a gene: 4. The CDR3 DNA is TGCGCCAGCACCCAGGACAGGGGCGAGCAGTACTTC. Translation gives CASTQDRGEQYF.

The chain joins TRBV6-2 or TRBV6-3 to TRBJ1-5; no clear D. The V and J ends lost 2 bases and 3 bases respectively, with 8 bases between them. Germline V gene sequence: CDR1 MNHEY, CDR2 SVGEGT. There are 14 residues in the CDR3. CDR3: CASSYGRPNQPQHF. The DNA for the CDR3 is TGTGCCAGCAGTTACGGCAGGCCCAATCAGCCCCAGCATTTT.

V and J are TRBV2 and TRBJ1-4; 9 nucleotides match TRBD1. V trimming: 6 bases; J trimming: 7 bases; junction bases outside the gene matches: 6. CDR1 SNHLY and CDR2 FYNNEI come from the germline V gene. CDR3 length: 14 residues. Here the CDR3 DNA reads TGTGCCAGCAGCCGAGACAGGGGGACTGAAAAACTGTTTTTT. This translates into CASSRDRGTEKLFF.

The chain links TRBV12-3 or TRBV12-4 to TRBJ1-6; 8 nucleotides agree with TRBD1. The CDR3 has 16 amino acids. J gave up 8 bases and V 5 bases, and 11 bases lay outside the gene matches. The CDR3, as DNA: TGTGCCAGCAGTCCAGGGGGCGCGTTCCCCCATTCACCCCTCCACTTT. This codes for CASSPGGAFPHSPLHF.

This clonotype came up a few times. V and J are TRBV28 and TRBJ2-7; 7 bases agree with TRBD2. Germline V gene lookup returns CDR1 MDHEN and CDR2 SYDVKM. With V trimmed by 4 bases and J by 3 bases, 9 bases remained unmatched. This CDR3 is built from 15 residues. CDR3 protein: CASSSSGGLGYEQYF. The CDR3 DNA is TGTGCCAGCAGTTCCTCGGGGGGTCTCGGCTACGAGCAGTACTTC. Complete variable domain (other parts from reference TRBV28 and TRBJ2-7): DVKVTQSSRYLVKRTGEKVFLECVQDMDHENMFWYRQDPGLGLRLIYFSYDVKMKEKGDIPEGYSVSREKKERFSLILESASTNQTSMYLCASSSSGGLGYEQYFGPGTRLTVT.

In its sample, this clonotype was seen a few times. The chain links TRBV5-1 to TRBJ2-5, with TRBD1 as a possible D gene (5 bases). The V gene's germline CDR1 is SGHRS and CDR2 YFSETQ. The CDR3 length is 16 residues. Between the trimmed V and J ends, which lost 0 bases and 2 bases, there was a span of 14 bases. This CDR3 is CASSLDGRETQETQYF. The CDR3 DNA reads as TGCGCCAGCAGCTTGGATGGCAGGGAAACTCAAGAGACCCAGTACTTC.

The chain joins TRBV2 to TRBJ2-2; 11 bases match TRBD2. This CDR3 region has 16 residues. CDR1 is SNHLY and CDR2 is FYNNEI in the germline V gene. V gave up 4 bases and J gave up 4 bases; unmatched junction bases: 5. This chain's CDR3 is CASSVSGRAGTGELFF. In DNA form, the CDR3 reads TGTGCCAGCAGTGTTAGCGGGAGGGCAGGCACCGGGGAGCTGTTTTTT.

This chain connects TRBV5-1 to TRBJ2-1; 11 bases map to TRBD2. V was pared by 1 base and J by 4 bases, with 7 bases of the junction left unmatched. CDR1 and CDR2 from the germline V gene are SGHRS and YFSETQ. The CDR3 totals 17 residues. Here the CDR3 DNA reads TGCGCCAGCAGCTTGTTAGCGGGAGGGAGCGGATACAATGAGCAGTTCTTC. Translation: CASSLLAGGSGYNEQFF.

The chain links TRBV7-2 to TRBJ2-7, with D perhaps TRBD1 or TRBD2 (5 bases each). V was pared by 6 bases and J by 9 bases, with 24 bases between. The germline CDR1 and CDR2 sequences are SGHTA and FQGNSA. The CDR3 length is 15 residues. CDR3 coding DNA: TGTGCCAGCAGACGCTCTGGGACCGAGGTCGGTGGGCAGTACTTC. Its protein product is CASRRSGTEVGGQYF.

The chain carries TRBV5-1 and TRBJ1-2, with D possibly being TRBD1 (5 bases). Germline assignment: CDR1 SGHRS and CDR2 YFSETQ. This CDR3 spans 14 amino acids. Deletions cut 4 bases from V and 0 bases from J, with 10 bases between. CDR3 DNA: TGCGCCAGCAGCGTGGACAACCCTAACTATGGCTACACCTTC. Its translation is CASSVDNPNYGYTF.

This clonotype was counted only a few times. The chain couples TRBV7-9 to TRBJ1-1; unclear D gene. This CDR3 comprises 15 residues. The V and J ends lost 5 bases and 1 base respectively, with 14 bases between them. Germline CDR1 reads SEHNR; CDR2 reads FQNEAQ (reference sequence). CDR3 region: CASSPSGRGNTEAFF. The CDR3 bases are TGTGCCAGCAGCCCGAGTGGAAGAGGGAACACTGAAGCTTTCTTT.